This T cell receptor beta chain originates from a study of blood T cell repertoires in COVID-19. Background on the study: Italy, Spain and the United States were the sources of the convalescent and acute COVID-19 samples. Nucleic acid was either cDNA or gDNA, and it came from T cells, B-cell-depleted T cells, or PBMCs.

The CDR3 totals 16 residues. From germline, CDR1 is MNHNY and CDR2 SVGAGI (reference sequence). V lost 4 bases to trimming and J lost 4 bases; unmatched junction nucleotides: 8. In the original workflow: How many nucleated cells were present was estimated from reference gene primer amplification. Assay: immunoSEQ multiplex PCR; the TCRdb copy retains only in-frame clones and omits some. V, J and clone size were drawn from that table, and D and trimming were deduced from the DNA. Of 250,000 or so clones listed, 70% to 85% were seen once; the top ten hold over 7.5%. The rearrangement joins TRBV6-6 to TRBJ1-5; 9 nucleotides match TRBD1. The sequence derives from a man older than 75 with acute or convalescent COVID-19. Sequencing was carried out using peripheral blood. The CDR3 spells CASSSTDRGGNQPQHF. The CDR3 DNA follows: TGTGCCAGCAGTTCCACGGACAGGGGAGGTAATCAGCCCCAGCATTTT.